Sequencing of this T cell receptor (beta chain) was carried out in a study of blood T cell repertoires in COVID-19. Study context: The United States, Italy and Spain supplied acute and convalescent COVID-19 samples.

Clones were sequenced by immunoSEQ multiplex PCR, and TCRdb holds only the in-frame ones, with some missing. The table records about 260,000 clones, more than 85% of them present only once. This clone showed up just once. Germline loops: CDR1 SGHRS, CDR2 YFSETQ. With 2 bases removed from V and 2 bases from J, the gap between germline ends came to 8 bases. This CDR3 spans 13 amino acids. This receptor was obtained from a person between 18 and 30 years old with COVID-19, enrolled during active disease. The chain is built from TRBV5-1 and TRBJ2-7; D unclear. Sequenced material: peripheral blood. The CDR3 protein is CASSFDTTYEQYF. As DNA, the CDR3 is TGCGCCAGCAGCTTTGACACGACCTACGAGCAGTACTTC.